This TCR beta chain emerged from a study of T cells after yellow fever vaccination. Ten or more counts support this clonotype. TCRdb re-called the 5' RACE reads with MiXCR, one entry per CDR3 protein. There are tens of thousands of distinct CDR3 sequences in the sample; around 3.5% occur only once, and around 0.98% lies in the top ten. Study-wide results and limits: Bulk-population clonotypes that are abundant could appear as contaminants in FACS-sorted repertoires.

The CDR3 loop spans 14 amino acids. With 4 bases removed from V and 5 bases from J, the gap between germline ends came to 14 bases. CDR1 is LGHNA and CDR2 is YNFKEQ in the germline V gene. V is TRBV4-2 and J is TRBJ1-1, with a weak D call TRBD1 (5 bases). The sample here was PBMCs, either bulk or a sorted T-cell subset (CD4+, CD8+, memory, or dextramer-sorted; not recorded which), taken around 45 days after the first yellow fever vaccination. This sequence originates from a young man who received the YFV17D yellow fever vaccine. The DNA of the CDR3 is TGTGCCAGCAGCCTAGATCAGGGAAGGACTGAAGCTTTCTTT. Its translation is CASSLDQGRTEAFF.